This paragraph reports one T cell receptor (beta chain). The CDR3 consists of 14 residues. CDR1 and CDR2 (germline): WNHNN, SYGVQD (reference sequence). V was pared by 6 bases and J by 0 bases, with 12 bases between. This sample was taken from a study of OX40 agonist ivuxolimab in advanced cancers. Repertoires were generated with immunoSEQ multiplex PCR, while TCRdb's copy carries only in-frame clones and drops some. The top ten hold more than 20% of the sample, which has around 42,000 clones, about 91% seen once. The clonotype was recovered from an adult with an advanced solid tumor such as melanoma, head and neck, liver or kidney cancer. The input for sequencing was CD4+ or CD8+ T cells sorted from blood, taken in a trial of the OX40 agonist ivuxolimab. The gene calls are TRBV10-1 and TRBJ2-7, with D perhaps matching TRBD1 or TRBD2 (5 bases each). The chain's CDR3 is CASRRDPYSYEQYF. CDR3 sequence (DNA): TGCGCCAGCAGGAGGGACCCTTACTCCTACGAGCAGTACTTC.